Below are 5 T cell receptor beta chains sequenced from a single sample in a study of blood T cells in healthy people across ages. A second PCR, run for roughly 7 to 11 cycles, used a sample-barcoded 5' primer plus a J-beta primer mix. TCRdb re-derived calls from the 5' RACE reads in MiXCR, one entry per CDR3 protein. The table has over 950,000 distinct CDR3 sequences, 35% to 40% seen once. The sample taken for sequencing was blood. All receptors derive from a man aged 18 to 35 in good health.

This clonotype has more than one count but fewer than ten. This chain uses TRBV3-1 with TRBJ2-7, with a possible D match to TRBD2 (6 bases). Germline V gives CDR1 LGHDT, CDR2 YNNKEL (reference sequence). The length of the CDR3 is 13 residues. V was pared by 3 bases and J by 3 bases, with 9 bases between. DNA for the CDR3: TGTGCCAGCAGCCAGGGGACTCTCTACGAGCAGTACTTC. As protein: CASSQGTLYEQYF.

In this sample, this clonotype turned up once. CDR3 sequence: CSARERKASGGLYTQYF. The CDR3 DNA sequence: TGCAGTGCTAGAGAACGAAAGGCTAGCGGGGGGTTATATACGCAGTATTTT. The chain recombines TRBV20-1 with TRBJ2-3; 11 nucleotides agree with TRBD2. Germline values: CDR1 DFQATT, CDR2 SNEGSKA (reference sequence). Trimming took 0 bases from V and 7 from J; bases not matched to a gene: 12. The CDR3 is 17 residues long.

This chain links TRBV6-2 or TRBV6-3 with TRBJ2-1, with D uncertain. The V end lost 6 bases, the J end lost 7 bases, and 13 bases lay between the germline ends. This CDR3 comprises 13 residues. The germline V gene encodes CDR1 MNHEY and CDR2 SVGEGT. CDR3: CASRTPLRNEQFF. In nucleotides, the CDR3 is TGTGCCAGCAGGACCCCACTGAGGAATGAGCAGTTCTTC.

This clonotype was seen a single time. The chain combines TRBV4-3 with TRBJ2-3, with TRBD2 matching over 11 bases. Germline trimming cut 0 bases from V and 7 bases from J; bases unmatched to any gene: 6. The germline V gene has CDR1 LGHNA and CDR2 YSLEER. The CDR3 is 16 amino acids. The CDR3 bases are TGCGCCAGCAGCCAAGATCTAGCGGGGGGCCGCCATACGCAGTATTTT. This translates into CASSQDLAGGRHTQYF.

This clonotype was seen a few times. The chain employs TRBV12-5 and TRBJ1-1; no clear D. Germline CDR1 reads LGHNT; CDR2 reads FRNRAP. The CDR3 has 14 residues. The V end lost 7 bases, the J end lost 4 bases, and 16 bases lay between the germline ends. The CDR3: CASATGVSGTEAFF. The CDR3 DNA sequence: TGTGCTAGTGCCACGGGTGTCTCGGGCACTGAAGCTTTCTTT.